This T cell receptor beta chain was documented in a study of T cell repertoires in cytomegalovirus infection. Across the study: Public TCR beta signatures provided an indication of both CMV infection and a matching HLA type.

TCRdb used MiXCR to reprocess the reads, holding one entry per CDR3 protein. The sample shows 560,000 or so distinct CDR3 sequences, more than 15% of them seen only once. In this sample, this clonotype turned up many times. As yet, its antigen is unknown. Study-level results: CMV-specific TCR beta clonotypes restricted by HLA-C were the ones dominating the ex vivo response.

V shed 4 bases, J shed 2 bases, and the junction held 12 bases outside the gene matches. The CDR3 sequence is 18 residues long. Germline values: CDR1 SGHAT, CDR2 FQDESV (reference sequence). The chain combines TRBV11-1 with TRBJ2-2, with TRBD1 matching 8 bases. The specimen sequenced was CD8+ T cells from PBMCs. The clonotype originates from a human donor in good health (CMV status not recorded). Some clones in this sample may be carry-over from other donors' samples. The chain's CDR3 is CASSSLLRGLGNTGELFF. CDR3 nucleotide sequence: TGTGCCAGCAGCTCACTACTCAGGGGGCTTGGCAACACCGGGGAGCTGTTTTTT.